The sequence of this T cell receptor beta chain was determined in a study of T cell responses to AZD1222 COVID-19 vaccine. Whole-study results and caveats: Targeting of unmutated variant regions was reportedly seen in nearly half of spike-specific TCRs. Researchers took repertoire samples only after the peak T cell response had come.

There are 10 residues in the CDR3. Trimming left V 7 bases short and J 3 bases short, with 4 bases between. CDR1 MNHEY and CDR2 SVGAGI come from the germline V gene. On this clone itself: Antigen specificity is unknown.

Measured with immunoSEQ multiplex PCR; TCRdb has only the in-frame clones, and not every one. The profile covers about 150,000 clones, with 80% to 95% appearing a single time and 3% to 4% taken by the ten largest. Specimen: peripheral blood, collected 28 days after the second AZD1222 dose. This receptor was identified in an adult who received the AZD1222 COVID-19 vaccine. The chain carries TRBV6-5 and TRBJ2-7; D is ambiguous. CDR3 in amino acids: CASKDYEQYF. As DNA, the CDR3 is TGTGCCAGCAAAGACTACGAGCAGTACTTC.